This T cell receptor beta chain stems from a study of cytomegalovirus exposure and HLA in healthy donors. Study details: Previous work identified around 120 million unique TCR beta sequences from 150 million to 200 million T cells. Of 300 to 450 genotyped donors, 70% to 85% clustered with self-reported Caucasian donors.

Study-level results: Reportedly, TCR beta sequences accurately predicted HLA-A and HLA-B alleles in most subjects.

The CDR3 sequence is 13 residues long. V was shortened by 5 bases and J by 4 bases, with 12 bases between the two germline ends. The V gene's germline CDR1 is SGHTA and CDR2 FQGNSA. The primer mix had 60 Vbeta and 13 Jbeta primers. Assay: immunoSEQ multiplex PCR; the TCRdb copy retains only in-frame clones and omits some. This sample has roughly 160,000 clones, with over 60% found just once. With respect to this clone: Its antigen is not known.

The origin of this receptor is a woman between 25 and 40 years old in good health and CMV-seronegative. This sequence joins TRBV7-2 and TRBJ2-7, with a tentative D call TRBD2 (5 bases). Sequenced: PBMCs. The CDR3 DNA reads TGTGCCAGCAGCCCCCCCGCGGGTTACGAGCAGTACTTC. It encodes CASSPPAGYEQYF.